These T cell receptor beta chains were read from a single sample in a study of T cell repertoires in cytomegalovirus infection. TCRdb ran MiXCR on the reads and lists one entry per CDR3 protein. This repertoire shows some 230,000 distinct CDR3 sequences, about 23% found once; its top ten account for around a sixth. The sample consisted of CD8+ T cells from PBMCs. The source is a human donor in good health (CMV status not recorded). Some clones in this sample may be carry-over from other donors' samples. Each CDR3 is given with its conserved first and last residue. D genes are given only for firm matches. Clone sizes are given selectively: once, few, many, or a class where the clone is expanded.

V: TRBV2
D: TRBD2
size: NA
J: TRBJ2-1
DNA: TGTGCCAGCAGTGAGCGGGGGGGCCGGGATGAGCAGTTCTTC
CDR3: CASSERGGRDEQFF

V: TRBV5-4
D: TRBD2
size: NA
J: TRBJ2-3
DNA: TGTGCCAGCAGCTTCGCTAGCGGGGGTATCGGTACGCAGTATTTT
CDR3: CASSFASGGIGTQYF

V: TRBV7-9
D: NA
size: many
J: TRBJ2-7
DNA: TGTGCCAGCAGCCCAGGGGCGGGCTCCGTTCCTCAGCAGTACTTC
CDR3: CASSPGAGSVPQQYF

V: TRBV12-3/TRBV12-4
D: TRBD2
size: many
J: TRBJ2-3
DNA: TGTGCCAGCACTAGCGGGACCCGCGAGAGCCGGGAAGATACGCAGTATTTT
CDR3: CASTSGTRESREDTQYF

V: TRBV7-2
D: NA
size: many
J: TRBJ2-7
DNA: TGTGCCAGCAGCTTCACAGGGACGAAACCTTACGAGCAGTACTTC
CDR3: CASSFTGTKPYEQYF

V: TRBV27
D: NA
size: NA
J: TRBJ1-2
DNA: TGTGCCAGCAGTAACCTGGACAGCTTCAACCATGGCTACACCTTC
CDR3: CASSNLDSFNHGYTF

V: TRBV15
D: TRBD2
size: NA
J: TRBJ2-5
DNA: TGTGCCACCAGCAGAGCTAGCGGAGCTCAAGAGACCCAGTACTTC
CDR3: CATSRASGAQETQYF

V: TRBV12-3/TRBV12-4
D: TRBD1
size: few
J: TRBJ2-1
DNA: TGTGCCAGCAGGCGACAGGGGGTTTCCTACAATGAGCAGTTCTTC
CDR3: CASRRQGVSYNEQFF

V: TRBV9
D: NA
size: few
J: TRBJ1-5
DNA: TGTGCCAGCAGCGTAGCAGGATATAGCAATCAGCCCCAGCATTTT
CDR3: CASSVAGYSNQPQHF

V: TRBV19
D: NA
size: NA
J: TRBJ2-7
DNA: TGTGCCAGTAGTATAAACCGGGACGGATCCTACGAGCAGTACTTC
CDR3: CASSINRDGSYEQYF

V: TRBV7-8
D: NA
size: few
J: TRBJ1-1
DNA: TGTGCCAGCAGCTTGCTAGGCCGGATGAACACTGAAGCTTTCTTT
CDR3: CASSLLGRMNTEAFF